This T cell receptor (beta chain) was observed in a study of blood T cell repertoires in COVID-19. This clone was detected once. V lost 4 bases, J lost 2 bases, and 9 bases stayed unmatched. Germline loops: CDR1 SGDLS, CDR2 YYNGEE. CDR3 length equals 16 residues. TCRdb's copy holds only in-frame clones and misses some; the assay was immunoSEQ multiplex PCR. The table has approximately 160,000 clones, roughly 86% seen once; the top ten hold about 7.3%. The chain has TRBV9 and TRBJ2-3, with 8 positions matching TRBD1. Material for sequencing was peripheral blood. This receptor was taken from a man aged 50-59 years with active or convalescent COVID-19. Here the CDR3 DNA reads TGTGCCAGCAGCTTACGGACAGGGCCTAACACAGATACGCAGTATTTT. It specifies CASSLRTGPNTDTQYF.